What follows are 5 T cell receptor beta chains derived from one specimen sequenced in a study of shared clonotypes between healthy human individuals. The table came from immunoSEQ multiplex PCR; TCRdb's copy has only in-frame clones and leaves some out. The table lists a few million clones, around nine tenths of them singletons. Sequences were obtained from naive CD4+ T cells sorted from blood. Noted subset: CD45RA+ positively selected. The receptors were sampled from a man aged 18 to 30 in good health.

J is TRBJ2-5 and V is TRBV19, with 13 bases aligning to TRBD2. This CDR3 contains 17 residues. Germline CDR1 and CDR2: LNHDA and SQIVND (reference sequence). The J segment lost 3 bases and the V segment lost 2 bases, leaving 6 bases of the junction unmatched. CDR3 in amino acids: CASSISGGLAGEETQYF. CDR3 coding DNA: TGTGCCAGTAGTATAAGTGGAGGACTAGCGGGGGAAGAGACCCAGTACTTC.

This sequence joins TRBV6-5 and TRBJ1-1; 10 nucleotides align to TRBD1. Trimming took 4 bases from V and 9 from J; bases not matched to a gene: 2. CDR1 is MNHEY, CDR2 SVGAGI, per germline. The CDR3 has 12 amino acids. The CDR3, as DNA: TGTGCCAGCAGTTTGACAGGGGGCAAAGCTTTCTTT. It codes for CASSLTGGKAFF.

In nucleotides, the CDR3 is TGTGCCAGCACCTCTAGCGGAGCCTCCTACGAGCAGTACTTC. This encodes CASTSSGASYEQYF. The chain carries TRBV6-1 and TRBJ2-7; 7 nucleotides agree with TRBD2. Trimming took 7 bases from V and 0 from J; bases not matched to a gene: 6. CDR3 length: 14 residues. Germline lookup yields CDR1 MNHNS and CDR2 SASEGT.

The V gene is TRBV5-1, the J gene TRBJ2-1; no definite D call. Germline assignment: CDR1 SGHRS and CDR2 YFSETQ. This CDR3 is built from 15 residues. The V end was cut by 3 bases, the J end by 0 bases, with 10 bases between. CDR3 nucleotides: TGCGCCAGCAGCTCCCTGGGCGGCTCCTACAATGAGCAGTTCTTC. Translating it yields CASSSLGGSYNEQFF.

J is TRBJ2-1 and V is TRBV7-9, with 11 bases lining up with TRBD2. The CDR3 is made up of 16 amino acids. Trimming cost V 5 bases and J 3 bases; bases outside gene matches: 6. In germline, CDR1 is SEHNR, CDR2 FQNEAQ (reference sequence). CDR3: CASSPLAGGDYNEQFF. CDR3 nucleotides: TGTGCCAGCAGCCCGCTAGCGGGAGGCGACTACAATGAGCAGTTCTTC.